The T cell receptor beta chain described here comes from a study of blood T cell repertoires in COVID-19. At the level of the study: Spain, Italy and the United States supplied samples that represented acute and convalescent COVID-19. T cells, B-cell-depleted T cells, or PBMCs supplied cDNA or gDNA.

Authors' methods: Amplification of reference gene primers was used by the study to estimate nucleated cell counts. Generated by immunoSEQ multiplex PCR, the TCRdb table keeps only in-frame clones and is missing some. Clonal size and the V and J genes are those of that table, whereas D and trimming came from the DNA. The table lists fewer than 450,000 clones, more than 70% of them singletons, with roughly 13% in the top ten. The source material was peripheral blood. The receptor's source is a woman aged 50 to 65 with COVID-19, enrolled during active disease.

CDR3 sequence (DNA): TGTGCCAGCAGCTTCGGCCTAGCGGGGAATGAGCAGTTCTTC. Its protein product is CASSFGLAGNEQFF. V gene TRBV7-2 combines with J gene TRBJ2-1, with TRBD2 matching over 9 bases. V lost 3 bases and J lost 7; bases outside the gene matches: 4. CDR1 is SGHTA and CDR2 is FQGNSA in the germline V gene. CDR3 length equals 14 residues.